This entry is about one T cell receptor (beta chain). The data stem from a study of shared T cell receptors in the human thymus. V lost 2 bases and J lost 6, with 7 bases in between. This CDR3 has 12 amino acids. The germline V gene has CDR1 SNHLY and CDR2 FYNNEI. The protocol was immunoSEQ multiplex PCR, while the TCRdb copy is restricted to in-frame clones and leaves out a portion. The table records under 850,000 clones, 70% to 90% of them present only once. This sample also belongs to another study, concerning human thymus T cells. According to that study: Among the donors, all were healthy Finnish infants having corrective surgery for congenital heart defects. Resected material from corrective heart surgery provided the thymus tissue analysed. Thymic and blood repertoires appeared to display a bias in their usage of V and J genes.

The TCR originated in a boy in the first two years of life with a congenital heart defect. The V gene is TRBV2, the J gene TRBJ1-2; no firm D call. The sequenced material came from thymocytes. The CDR3 nucleotides are TGTGCCAGCAGTGAAAAGAGGAATGGCTACACCTTC. It encodes CASSEKRNGYTF. The full variable domain, rest sourced from reference TRBV2 and TRBJ1-2, is EPEVTQTPSHQVTQMGQEVILRCVPISNHLYFYWYRQILGQKVEFLVSFYNNEISEKSEIFDDQFSVERPDGSNFTLKIRSTKLEDSAMYFCASSEKRNGYTFGSGTRLTVV.